The entry that follows covers one TCR beta chain sequence. Other DNA sequences within the sample encode an identical CDR3. This sample is part of a study of blood T cell repertoires in COVID-19. Across the whole study: Some COVID-19 samples were acute and others convalescent; all came from the United States, Italy and Spain. T cells, B-cell-depleted T cells, or PBMCs provided the cDNA or gDNA that served as material.

CDR1 and CDR2 from the germline V gene are MDHEN and SYDVKM. The CDR3 runs to 13 residues. With V trimmed by 6 bases and J by 1 base, 2 bases remained unmatched. How the authors handled the data: Reference gene primer amplification gave nucleated cell count estimates. Libraries were prepared by immunoSEQ multiplex PCR; TCRdb keeps only in-frame clonotypes and omits some of them. D and trimming were read from the DNA, whereas the V and J calls and clone size are those reported in that table. This sample has 190,000 or so clones; 85% to 90% occur once, and the top ten carry about 3%. The chain has TRBV28 and TRBJ2-7; 8 nucleotides match TRBD2. Sequenced: peripheral blood. This TCR derives from a man in his forties with active or convalescent COVID-19. The CDR3 protein is CASRSGGSYEQYF. The CDR3 bases are TGTGCCAGCAGGAGCGGGGGTTCCTACGAGCAGTACTTC.